Sequencing of this T cell receptor (beta chain) was carried out in a study of graft-versus-host responses after intestinal transplantation. The repertoire was sequenced with immunoSEQ multiplex PCR; TCRdb's copy has only in-frame clones and lacks some. The data show 90,000 to 150,000 clones, with approximately 95% seen just once and 3% to 4% held by the top ten. With regard to this clone: What it binds is unknown.

The CDR3 is 15 amino acids. V lost 0 bases, J lost 6 bases, and 7 bases stayed unmatched. From germline, CDR1 is LGHNA and CDR2 YSLEER. The TCR comes from a human donor who received an intestinal transplant. The J gene is TRBJ1-2, the V gene TRBV4-3; 7 nucleotides line up with TRBD1. This specimen was unstimulated CD8+ T cells sorted from spleen or lymph node cells, taken before intestinal transplant. Here the CDR3 DNA reads TGCGCCAGCAGCCAAGAAGTCACGAGGGGGCATGGCTACACCTTC. Translated: CASSQEVTRGHGYTF.